Below are 3 T cell receptor beta chains sequenced from a single sample in a study of a mutant IDH1 vaccine in newly diagnosed glioma (dated by TCRdb to about 2021). In light of the paper, this sample's time point label describes: week 35, safety follow-up. Every vaccine dose consisted of 300 ug of a 20-mer mutant IDH1 peptide in Montanide, administered subcutaneously together with topical imiquimod. Their cognate antigens are unknown. The library was built by means of the immunoSEQ multiplex PCR assay. Here the immuneACCESS table is served through TCRdb, limited to in-frame sequences with V and J called. Missing clones are a known gap in these copies; in checked studies unresolved V genes cover under half, and the rest lacks a known reason. This sample lists tens of thousands of clones; approximately 81% were detected once. The ten largest make up 4% to 5% of the sample. The sample here was PBMCs, taken from a glioma patient whose treatment included an IDH1 peptide vaccine. The receptor set was obtained from a man aged 30 to 45 with glioma.

The genes are TRBV6-1 and TRBJ2-7; 7 bases fit TRBD1. The CDR3 contains 15 residues. CDR1 and CDR2 (germline): MNHNS, SASEGT. Unmatched junction bases numbered 7, after V lost 2 bases and J lost 3 bases. CDR3: CASSETWQGVYEQYF. The CDR3 nucleotides read TGTGCCAGCAGTGAAACGTGGCAGGGGGTCTACGAGCAGTACTTC.

The V gene is TRBV5-4, the J gene TRBJ2-3, with TRBD2 as a possible D gene (6 bases). The CDR3 covers 16 residues. The germline CDR1 and CDR2 sequences are SGHNT and YYREEE (reference sequence). V lost 3 bases, J lost 1 base, and 15 bases lay in between. CDR3 amino acids: CASSSGGYVGTDTQYF. The CDR3 region has the DNA TGTGCCAGCAGCTCCGGAGGGTACGTGGGCACAGATACGCAGTATTTT. Combining the CDR3 with reference TRBV5-4 and TRBJ2-3 gives the whole variable domain ETGVTQSPTHLIKTRGQQVTLRCSSQSGHNTVSWYQQALGQGPQFIFQYYREEENGRGNFPPRFSGLQFPNYSSELNVNALELDDSALYLCASSSGGYVGTDTQYFGPGTRLTVL.

The V and J genes are TRBV7-9 and TRBJ2-7; TRBD2 agrees at 7 bases. This CDR3 contains 14 residues. V lost 3 bases to trimming and J lost 2 bases; unmatched junction nucleotides: 4. CDR1 SEHNR and CDR2 FQNEAQ come from the germline V gene (reference sequence). CDR3 loop: CASSLGGTTYEQYF. For the CDR3, the DNA is TGTGCCAGCAGCTTGGGGGGGACCACCTACGAGCAGTACTTC.